This record covers a single T cell receptor beta chain. The antigen is undetermined. This entry belongs to a study of T cells expressing NK-cell markers. At the level of the study: In sorted CD3+CD56+NKG2C+, CD3+CD56+NKG2C- and CD3+CD56-NKG2C+ T cells, TCR beta repertoires were obtained.

The TCR beta cDNA came from 5'RACE template switching with UMIs. Following a re-call of the 5' RACE reads, TCRdb has one entry per CDR3 protein and lacks DNA. In total, the table holds more than 120,000 distinct CDR3 sequences. Study-level results: Roughly six of the donors carried dominant NKG2C+ clonotypes that took up roughly 1.0-8% of their CD8+ T cells. These same clonotypes (in a few donors) also led the CD3+CD56-NKG2C+ fraction.

This sequence originates from a man in his late teens or twenties in good health. Material for sequencing was blood T cells: a sorted CD56 or NKG2C T cell subset, CD4+ or CD8+ T cells, or bulk PBMC T cells (not recorded which).

The CDR3 protein is CSVLLAGGPTGELFF. The V gene is TRBV29-1, the J gene TRBJ2-2; without DNA, the TCRdb call of TRBD2 cannot be checked. The V gene's germline CDR1 is SQVTM and CDR2 ANQGSEA. The CDR3 has 15 residues.